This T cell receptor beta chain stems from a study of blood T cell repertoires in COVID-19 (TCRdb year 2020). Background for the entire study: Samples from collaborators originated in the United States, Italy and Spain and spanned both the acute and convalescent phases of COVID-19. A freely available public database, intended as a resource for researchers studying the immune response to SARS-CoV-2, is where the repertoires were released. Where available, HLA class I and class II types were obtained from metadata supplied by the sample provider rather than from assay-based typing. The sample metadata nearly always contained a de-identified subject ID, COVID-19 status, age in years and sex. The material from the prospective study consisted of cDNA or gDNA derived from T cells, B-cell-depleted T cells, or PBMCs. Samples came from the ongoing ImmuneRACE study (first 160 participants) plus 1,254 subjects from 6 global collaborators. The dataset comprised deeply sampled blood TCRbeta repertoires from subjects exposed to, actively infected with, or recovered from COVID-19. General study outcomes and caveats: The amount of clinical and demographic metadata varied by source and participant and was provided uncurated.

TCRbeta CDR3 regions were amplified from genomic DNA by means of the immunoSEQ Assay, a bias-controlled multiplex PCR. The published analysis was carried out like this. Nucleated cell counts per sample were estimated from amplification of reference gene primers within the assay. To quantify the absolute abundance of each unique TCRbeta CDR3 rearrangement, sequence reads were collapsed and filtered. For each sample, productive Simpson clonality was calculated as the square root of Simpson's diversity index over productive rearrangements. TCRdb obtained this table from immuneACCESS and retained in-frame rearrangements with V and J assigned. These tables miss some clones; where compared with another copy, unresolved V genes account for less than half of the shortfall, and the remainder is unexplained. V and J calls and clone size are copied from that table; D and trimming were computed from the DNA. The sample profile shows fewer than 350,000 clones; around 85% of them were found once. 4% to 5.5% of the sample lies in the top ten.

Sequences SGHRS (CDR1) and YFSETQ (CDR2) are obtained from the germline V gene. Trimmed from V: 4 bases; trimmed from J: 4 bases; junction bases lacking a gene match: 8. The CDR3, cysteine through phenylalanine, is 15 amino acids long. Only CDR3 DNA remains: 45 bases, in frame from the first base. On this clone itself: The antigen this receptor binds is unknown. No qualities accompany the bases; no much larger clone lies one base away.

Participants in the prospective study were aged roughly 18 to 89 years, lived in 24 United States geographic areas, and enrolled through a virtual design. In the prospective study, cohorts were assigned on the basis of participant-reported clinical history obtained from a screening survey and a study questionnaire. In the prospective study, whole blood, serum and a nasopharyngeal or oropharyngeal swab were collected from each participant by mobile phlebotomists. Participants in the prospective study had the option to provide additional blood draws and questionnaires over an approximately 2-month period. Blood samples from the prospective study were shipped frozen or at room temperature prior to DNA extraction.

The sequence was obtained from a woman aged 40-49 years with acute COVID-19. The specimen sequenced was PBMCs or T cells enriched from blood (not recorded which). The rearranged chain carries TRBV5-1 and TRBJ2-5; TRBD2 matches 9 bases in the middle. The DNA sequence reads TGCGCCAGCAGCCTCGGGACTAGCTCGGGAGAGACCCAGTACTTC. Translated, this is CASSLGTSSGETQYF.